The 26 T cell receptor beta chains below come from one sample, sequenced in a study of T cell repertoires in cytomegalovirus infection. TCRdb re-called the reads with MiXCR, one entry per CDR3 protein. This sample has nearly 650,000 distinct CDR3 sequences; around 24% occur once, and the top ten carry roughly 8%. The sequencing input was CD8+ T cells from PBMCs. The receptors here all came from a human donor in good health (CMV status not recorded). Some clones in this sample may be carry-over from other donors' samples.

In the case of this clonotype: A much larger clone lies one base from this, so it may be a read error. The chain joins TRBV6-6 to TRBJ1-2, with 7 bases fitting TRBD1. This CDR3 spans 13 amino acids. Germline CDR1 MNHNY, CDR2 SVGAGI (reference sequence). The J segment lost 4 bases and the V segment lost 6 bases, leaving 5 bases of the junction unmatched. DNA of the CDR3: TGTGCCAGCAGGTACGGGGACAGCTATGGCTACACCTTC. Protein: CASRYGDSYGYTF.

This clonotype was observed a handful of times. The V gene is TRBV28, the J gene TRBJ2-2; the D gene could be TRBD1 or TRBD2 (6 bases each). Trimming shortened V by 2 bases and J by 7 bases, and 14 bases separated the two germline ends. The CDR3 contains 15 residues. Germline lookup yields CDR1 MDHEN and CDR2 SYDVKM. CDR3 amino acids: CASSLRGAGDGELFF. CDR3 DNA sequence: TGTGCCAGCAGTTTAAGGGGGGCCGGAGACGGGGAGCTGTTTTTT.

This clonotype has just a few counts. The chain uses TRBV4-1 and TRBJ2-7, with 7 bases fitting TRBD1. The germline V gene has CDR1 MGHRA and CDR2 YSYEKL. This CDR3 is built from 16 residues. The trim removed 0 bases at V and 3 bases at J, leaving 8 bases unmatched. The CDR3 is CASSQDQTGNGYEQYF. CDR3 nucleotides: TGCGCCAGCAGCCAAGATCAGACAGGGAACGGCTACGAGCAGTACTTC.

The table lists this clonotype with a few counts. This sequence joins TRBV6-4 and TRBJ2-1; 11 positions agree with TRBD2. This CDR3 is 18 amino acids long. Germline V CDR1 and CDR2: MRHNA, SNTAGT. V dropped 5 bases and J dropped 8; count of bases not matched to a gene: 17. The CDR3: CASSPFSLSGGASHEQFF. CDR3 bases: TGTGCCAGCAGTCCCTTTTCCCTTAGCGGGGGGGCGTCCCATGAGCAGTTCTTC.

V usage is TRBV12-3 or TRBV12-4 and J usage is TRBJ2-2; D call uncertain. There are 16 residues in the CDR3. Trimming removed 2 bases from V and 4 bases from J, with 14 bases in between. The CDR3 reads CASSLYSSLGTGELFF. CDR3 DNA sequence: TGTGCCAGCAGTTTATACTCGAGTCTTGGCACCGGGGAGCTGTTTTTT.

This clonotype was observed a few times. The chain combines TRBV5-1 with TRBJ1-5; D is unresolved. V was pared by 3 bases and J by 2 bases, with 21 bases between. This CDR3 has 18 residues. Germline-derived CDR1 and CDR2 are SGHRS and YFSETQ. The CDR3 loop is CASSSYPLDMFRNQPQHF. CDR3 nucleotides: TGCGCCAGCAGCTCGTACCCACTAGACATGTTCCGCAATCAGCCCCAGCATTTT.

Only a few counts were recorded for this clonotype. The chain employs TRBV12-3 or TRBV12-4 and TRBJ2-3, with D hard to call. V dropped 4 bases and J dropped 7 bases, with 12 bases sitting between them. CDR3 length: 13 amino acids. The CDR3 loop reads CASSSTLTYTQYF. CDR3 coding DNA: TGTGCCAGCAGTTCAACCTTGACCTATACGCAGTATTTT.

This clonotype was seen at least ten times. CDR3 loop: CASSSLRGSYEQYF. CDR3 nucleotide sequence: TGTGCCAGCAGCTCCCTTAGGGGCTCCTACGAGCAGTACTTC. The chain combines TRBV7-8 with TRBJ2-7; D might be TRBD1 (5 bases). The CDR3 has 14 amino acids. V shed 4 bases and J shed 0 bases, with 10 bases lying between them. CDR1 and CDR2 (germline): SGHVS, FQNEAQ.

The V gene is TRBV10-2, the J gene TRBJ2-7; 8 bases are shared with TRBD1. The V and J ends lost 6 bases and 2 bases, in that order; junction bases with no gene match: 9. CDR3 length: 15 residues. Germline CDR1 WSHSY, CDR2 SAAADI. For the CDR3, the DNA is TGCGCCAGCAGACCCGACAGGGGTGGCCCCTACGAGCAGTACTTC. Encoded protein: CASRPDRGGPYEQYF.

This rearrangement joins TRBV4-1 to TRBJ1-2; TRBD1 matches 8 bases. V lost 2 bases to trimming and J lost 4 bases; unmatched junction nucleotides: 9. Germline loops: CDR1 MGHRA, CDR2 YSYEKL. The CDR3 contains 16 residues. The CDR3: CASSQYPSGTGYGYTF. The CDR3 bases are TGCGCCAGCAGCCAATACCCTAGTGGGACAGGCTATGGCTACACCTTC.

The chain uses TRBV20-1 and TRBJ2-7; no clear D. The germline V gene has CDR1 DFQATT and CDR2 SNEGSKA (reference sequence). The CDR3 has 13 amino acids. The ends were cut back, 3 bases at V and 7 bases at J, with 16 bases in the middle. As DNA, the CDR3 is TGCAGTGCTAGGGAGACCGGCACGGTGGAGCAGTACGTC. Translated: CSARETGTVEQYV.

This chain joins TRBV7-9 and TRBJ1-1; D remains unclear. The length of the CDR3 is 12 residues. CDR1 and CDR2 (germline): SEHNR, FQNEAQ (reference sequence). The V and J ends lost 4 bases and 6 bases respectively, with 9 bases between them. The CDR3 DNA sequence: TGTGCCAGCAGCTCCGAGGAAGCTGAAGCTTTCTTT. Translated, it gives CASSSEEAEAFF.

This chain connects TRBV6-2 or TRBV6-3 to TRBJ1-2; D is undetermined. CDR1 MNHEY and CDR2 SVGEGT come from the germline V gene. V lost 6 bases and J 6 bases, leaving 11 bases between the germline ends. This CDR3 region has 12 residues. The CDR3 loop is CASSIERHGYTF. In nucleotides, the CDR3 is TGTGCCAGCAGCATAGAACGCCATGGCTACACCTTC.

The CDR3 bases are TGTGCCAGCAGTTTACAGGGACTAGCGGGGGGCCGTTCCTACAATGAGCAGTTCTTC. Protein: CASSLQGLAGGRSYNEQFF. The chain couples TRBV28 to TRBJ2-1; 15 bases align to TRBD2. The CDR3 spans 19 residues. Per germline, CDR1 MDHEN and CDR2 SYDVKM. J lost 1 base, V lost 2 bases, and 6 bases had no gene match.

This clonotype was detected a few times. This chain connects TRBV19 to TRBJ2-7, with D possibly matching TRBD1 (5 bases). V lost 3 bases and J lost 1, with 13 bases in between. The CDR3 extends over 15 amino acids. Germline V gives CDR1 LNHDA, CDR2 SQIVND (reference sequence). The CDR3 DNA reads TGTGCCAGTAGTATGACCCCCAAGGGGTCCTACGAGCAGTACTTC. Its translation: CASSMTPKGSYEQYF.

This clonotype came up many times. The rearrangement links TRBV7-8 to TRBJ2-5, with 11 bases identical to TRBD2. Germline CDR1 SGHVS, CDR2 FQNEAQ. This CDR3 spans 15 amino acids. J was trimmed by 3 bases and V by 6 bases; bases with no gene match: 6. The CDR3 sequence is CASRTLAGEEETQYF. CDR3 sequence (DNA): TGTGCCAGCAGGACACTAGCGGGGGAGGAAGAGACCCAGTACTTC.

The chain joins TRBV20-1 to TRBJ2-3; no definite D call. This CDR3 has 16 residues. CDR1 is DFQATT and CDR2 is SNEGSKA in the germline V gene (reference sequence). Trimming took 3 bases from V and 1 from J, leaving 17 bases between them. DNA for the CDR3: TGCAGTGCTAGCGAAATCATTGGGTGGGGCACAGATACGCAGTATTTT. Translation: CSASEIIGWGTDTQYF.

This clonotype was detected many times. The chain has TRBV7-3 and TRBJ2-7; 11 positions match TRBD2. CDR3 length: 19 residues. The germline V gene encodes CDR1 SGHTA and CDR2 FQGTGA. J gave up 5 bases and V 3 bases, and 18 bases lay outside the gene matches. The CDR3 reads CASSFPKRSLAGEYNEQYV. CDR3 coding DNA: TGTGCCAGCAGCTTCCCCAAACGGTCACTAGCGGGGGAATATAACGAGCAGTACGTC.

This chain connects TRBV7-9 to TRBJ2-2; 7 bases match TRBD1. Germline V CDR1 and CDR2: SEHNR, FQNEAQ (reference sequence). The CDR3 is 16 amino acids. Trimming cost V 3 bases and J 2 bases; bases outside gene matches: 6. CDR3 nucleotide sequence: TGTGCCAGCAGCTTCTCAGGGGGAAGAAACACCGGGGAGCTGTTTTTT. Its translation: CASSFSGGRNTGELFF.

The chain joins TRBV20-1 to TRBJ1-1; D is possibly TRBD1 (6 bases). V was trimmed by 0 bases and J by 7 bases, leaving 9 bases between them. This CDR3 contains 12 residues. Germline V gene sequence: CDR1 DFQATT, CDR2 SNEGSKA (reference sequence). CDR3 amino acids: CSAREGGNEAFF. CDR3 bases: TGCAGTGCTAGAGAGGGGGGCAATGAAGCTTTCTTT.

The table lists this clonotype with many counts. The V and J genes are TRBV7-8 and TRBJ2-1; no firm D call. Trimming removed 4 bases from V and 10 bases from J, with 14 bases in between. The CDR3 spans 13 residues. Germline lookup yields CDR1 SGHVS and CDR2 FQNEAQ. In DNA form, the CDR3 reads TGTGCCAGCAGCTCCCCCCCGGGCGACGAGCAGTTCTTC. This encodes CASSSPPGDEQFF.

The gene calls are TRBV12-3 or TRBV12-4 and TRBJ2-1; 16 bases are shared with TRBD2. The CDR3 is made up of 17 amino acids. With 4 bases clipped from V and 8 bases from J, the junction kept 8 bases outside the gene matches. The CDR3 protein is CASSSAGTSGGGDEQFF. The CDR3 nucleotides read TGTGCCAGCAGTTCCGCCGGGACTAGCGGGGGGGGGGATGAGCAGTTCTTC.

This clonotype was counted between two and nine times. The V gene is TRBV5-1, the J gene TRBJ2-1; 11 bases align to TRBD2. This CDR3 contains 16 residues. V dropped 4 bases and J dropped 2; count of bases not matched to a gene: 5. Germline V lookup: CDR1 SGHRS, CDR2 YFSETQ. The CDR3 nucleotides read TGCGCCAGCAGCCCTCTAGCGGGGGGTGCCTACAATGAGCAGTTCTTC. This sequence encodes CASSPLAGGAYNEQFF.

There are many counts of this clonotype. This sequence joins TRBV7-3 and TRBJ1-1, with TRBD1 as a possible D gene (5 bases). This CDR3 region has 13 residues. The germline gives CDR1 SGHTA, CDR2 FQGTGA. V shed 2 bases and J shed 2 bases, with 6 bases lying between them. CDR3 nucleotides: TGTGCCAGCAGCTTACAGGGAAACACTGAAGCTTTCTTT. Residues: CASSLQGNTEAFF.

V and J are TRBV10-2 and TRBJ2-3, with D tentatively TRBD2 (6 bases). The CDR3 runs 16 residues. V dropped 6 bases and J dropped 1 base, with 17 bases sitting between them. CDR1 WSHSY and CDR2 SAAADI come from the germline V gene. CDR3 residues: CASSGRGGSRTDTQYF. CDR3 in DNA: TGCGCCAGCAGCGGCCGTGGAGGGAGCCGCACAGATACGCAGTATTTT.

J is TRBJ1-1 and V is TRBV11-1; D ambiguous. V was pared by 5 bases and J by 2 bases, with 12 bases between. In germline, CDR1 is SGHAT, CDR2 FQDESV (reference sequence). The CDR3 contains 14 residues. CDR3 residues: CASSPGLGNTEAFF. For the CDR3, the DNA is TGTGCCAGCAGCCCGGGCCTGGGAAACACTGAAGCTTTCTTT.